What follows are 8 T cell receptor beta chains derived from one specimen sequenced in a study of cytomegalovirus exposure and HLA in healthy donors. Assay: immunoSEQ multiplex PCR; the TCRdb copy retains only in-frame clones and omits some. The profile covers 150,000 to 180,000 clones, with approximately 86% appearing a single time and about 20% taken by the ten largest. The specimen sequenced was PBMCs. These receptors all come from a man aged 18 to 30 in good health and CMV-seropositive.

This clone is a singleton in its sample. The chain has TRBV27 and TRBJ2-7, with D possibly being TRBD1 (7 bases). The CDR3 runs to 18 residues. The germline CDR1 and CDR2 sequences are MNHEY and SMNVEV (reference sequence). Deletions cut 6 bases from V and 3 bases from J, with 27 bases between. The CDR3 reads CASSTHQGGRNRFYEQYF. The CDR3 nucleotides read TGTGCCAGCAGCACCCACCAGGGGGGTCGAAATCGGTTCTACGAGCAGTACTTC.

CDR3 sequence (DNA): TGTGCCTGGGCCGGGTCTTACACCGGGGAGCTGTTTTTT. Protein product: CAWAGSYTGELFF. V is TRBV30 and J is TRBJ2-2; no clear D. Germline values: CDR1 GTSNPN, CDR2 SVGIG (reference sequence). The CDR3 runs 13 residues. Trimming left V 5 bases short and J 3 bases short, with 10 bases between.

V usage is TRBV11-2 and J usage is TRBJ2-7; TRBD2 agrees at 10 bases. Trimming cost V 4 bases and J 0 bases; bases outside gene matches: 9. Germline assignment: CDR1 SGHAT and CDR2 FQNNGV. There are 17 residues in the CDR3. CDR3 DNA: TGTGCCAGCAGCTACGGGCTAGCGGGAGTCAACTCCTACGAGCAGTACTTC. This codes for CASSYGLAGVNSYEQYF.

This chain links TRBV18 with TRBJ1-3; D might be TRBD1 (6 bases). CDR1 and CDR2 (germline): KGHSH, LQKENI. The CDR3 has 15 residues. Trimming removed 0 bases from V and 4 bases from J, with 10 bases in between. This CDR3 is CASSPPGHEGNTIYF. The CDR3 DNA follows: TGTGCCAGCTCACCACCGGGACACGAAGGAAACACCATATATTTT.

For this clone: Other DNA sequences in the same sample also yield this CDR3. This chain links TRBV9 with TRBJ1-1, with a tentative D call TRBD1 (6 bases). CDR3 size: 13 residues. V was trimmed by 0 bases and J by 9 bases, leaving 12 bases between them. Looked up from germline, CDR1 is SGDLS and CDR2 is YYNGEE. CDR3 amino acids: CASSVGGGTQAFF. The DNA for the CDR3 is TGTGCCAGCAGCGTAGGGGGTGGGACACAAGCTTTCTTT.

The chain is built from TRBV29-1 and TRBJ1-2, with a weak D call TRBD1 (5 bases). Germline values: CDR1 SQVTM, CDR2 ANQGSEA. This CDR3 spans 11 amino acids. V was trimmed by 5 bases and J by 5 bases, leaving 9 bases between them. CDR3 amino acids: CSVPGTYGYTF. DNA of the CDR3: TGCAGCGTTCCAGGGACTTATGGCTACACCTTC.

V and J are TRBV27 and TRBJ2-3; D is unresolved. This CDR3 has 15 amino acids. Between the trimmed V and J ends, which lost 4 bases and 2 bases, there was a span of 13 bases. The V gene's germline CDR1 is MNHEY and CDR2 SMNVEV (reference sequence). The CDR3 is CASSSRLVITDTQYF. DNA of the CDR3: TGTGCCAGCAGTTCTCGTCTAGTTATCACAGATACGCAGTATTTT.

The sample holds a few counts of this clone. The chain combines TRBV27 with TRBJ2-7, with 9 bases lining up with TRBD1. CDR1 and CDR2 (germline): MNHEY, SMNVEV (reference sequence). V lost 5 bases, J lost 3 bases, and 5 bases stayed unmatched. This CDR3 is built from 14 residues. The CDR3 spells CASSPGTGNYEQYF. The CDR3 DNA sequence: TGTGCCAGCAGTCCCGGGACAGGGAACTACGAGCAGTACTTC.